The 6 T cell receptor beta chains presented below share a single source sample, sequenced in a study of T cell responses to AZD1222 COVID-19 vaccine (dated by TCRdb to the early 2020s). Receptor libraries were prepared by the immunoSEQ multiplex PCR assay. The clones in this table, taken by TCRdb from immuneACCESS, are in-frame only. Not every clone is retained; where verified, under half of the shortfall comes from an unresolved V gene, and the cause of the rest is unknown. The sample yields roughly 140,000 clones; 85% to 95% were counted once. More than 1.3% of the sample is held by the ten biggest clonotypes. The sample's time point label is to be understood as: about 28 days (+/-7) after the second vaccine dose. The starting material was peripheral blood, obtained 28 days after the second AZD1222 dose. These receptors were collected from an adult who received the AZD1222 COVID-19 vaccine.

The rearrangement links TRBV5-1 to TRBJ1-1, with unresolved D. Per the germline V gene, CDR1 is SGHRS and CDR2 is YFSETQ. V lost 4 bases and J lost 6, with 13 bases in between. The length of the CDR3 is 13 residues. As DNA, the CDR3 is TGCGCCAGCAGCCCTAACAGCAAAGCTGAAGCTTTCTTT. Its translation is CASSPNSKAEAFF.

The chain combines TRBV30 with TRBJ2-1, with D possibly being TRBD2 (6 bases). The CDR3 is 16 residues long. Germline-derived CDR1 and CDR2 are GTSNPN and SVGIG (reference sequence). V shed 2 bases and J shed 5 bases, with 19 bases lying between them. In DNA, the CDR3 is TGTGCCTGGAGTCCCGGGCTGACTAGTAAGCACAATGAGCAGTTCTTC. It codes for CAWSPGLTSKHNEQFF.

The rearrangement uses TRBV3-1 (or the pseudogene TRBV3-2) and TRBJ1-6, with 8 bases aligning to TRBD1. This CDR3 is built from 15 residues. Germline V gives CDR1 LGHDT, CDR2 YNNKEL (reference sequence). J was trimmed by 14 bases and V by 0 bases; bases with no gene match: 9. CDR3 residues: CASSQDRDRGVSLHF. The CDR3 bases are TGTGCCAGCAGCCAAGATCGAGACAGGGGCGTTTCCCTCCACTTT.

The chain is built from TRBV9 and TRBJ2-5, with D possibly matching TRBD2 (5 bases). The V end lost 0 bases, the J end lost 5 bases, and 14 bases lay between the germline ends. This CDR3 is built from 15 residues. Per the germline V gene, CDR1 is SGDLS and CDR2 is YYNGEE. The CDR3 DNA reads as TGTGCCAGCAGCGTAGGGGGAGACCCACTGGAGACCCAGTACTTC. Its translation is CASSVGGDPLETQYF.

The chain combines TRBV30 with TRBJ1-4, with TRBD1 matching 8 bases. The ends lost 0 bases at V and 4 bases at J; junction bases unmatched: 4. This CDR3 has 15 amino acids. From germline, CDR1 is GTSNPN and CDR2 SVGIG (reference sequence). The CDR3 sequence is CAWSVLDRVNEKLFF. DNA of the CDR3: TGTGCCTGGAGTGTACTGGACAGGGTTAATGAAAAACTGTTTTTT.

This clone was counted only a few times. This chain links TRBV11-2 with TRBJ2-7; 7 positions agree with TRBD1. CDR3 size: 15 residues. V was clipped by 5 bases and J by 3 bases; unmatched bases: 10. CDR1 is SGHAT, CDR2 FQNNGV, per germline. The CDR3 DNA sequence: TGTGCCAGCAGCCATCCCCGGGACAGCGTCTACGAGCAGTACTTC. Translation gives CASSHPRDSVYEQYF.